The TCR beta chain described here comes from a study of blood T cell repertoires in COVID-19. Produced via immunoSEQ multiplex PCR; TCRdb's table is partial and in-frame only. Of under 400,000 clones listed, about nine tenths were seen once; the top ten hold under 5%. Per the germline V gene, CDR1 is SGHVS and CDR2 is FNYEAQ. Trimming cost V 3 bases and J 5 bases; bases outside gene matches: 8. This CDR3 comprises 15 residues. The V call is TRBV7-6, the J call TRBJ2-5; the match to TRBD2 covers 8 bases. Sequenced: peripheral blood. This TCR was recovered from a woman aged 60-75 years with COVID-19, enrolled during active disease. The CDR3 here is CASSFDGGAGETQYF. CDR3 DNA sequence: TGTGCCAGCAGCTTTGACGGGGGGGCCGGGGAGACCCAGTACTTC. Drawing the rest from reference TRBV7-6 and TRBJ2-5, the complete variable domain is GAGVSQSPRYKVTKRGQDVALRCDPISGHVSLYWYRQALGQGPEFLTYFNYEAQQDKSGLPNDRFSAERPEGSISTLTIQRTEQRDSAMYRCASSFDGGAGETQYFGPGTRLLVL.